The 22 T cell receptor beta chains in this list originate from one sample, sequenced in a study of regulatory T cells in long-lasting Graves disease. Time point noted: newly diagnosed GD, antithyroid drugs for less than 3 months. PBMCs were the source of the RNA used for TCR sequencing. To make TCR beta libraries, researchers used iRepertoire HTBI primers and Arm-PCR of CDR3 regions. MiXCR, run by TCRdb on the multiplex PCR reads, gives a single entry per CDR3 protein. The profile shows around 450,000 distinct CDR3 sequences, about 15% of them singletons. These sequences were also reported in another study, on T cells in Graves' hyperthyroidism and ophthalmopathy.

The sequencing used peripheral blood mononuclear cells (PBMCs), collected at new diagnosis, from a patient treated with antithyroid drugs. Receptor source: a woman in her thirties or forties with Graves disease.

This clonotype was picked up a small number of times. DNA of the CDR3: TGCAGTGCTAGGGTAGCGGGAAGCACCTACGAGCAGTACTTC. Amino acid sequence: CSARVAGSTYEQYF. The chain is built from TRBV20-1 and TRBJ2-7; 8 bases fit TRBD2. CDR3 length equals 14 residues. The V gene's germline CDR1 is DFQATT and CDR2 SNEGSKA (reference sequence). Unmatched junction bases numbered 6, after V lost 3 bases and J lost 2 bases.

This chain links TRBV4-1 with TRBJ1-5, with 11 bases identical to TRBD1. CDR3 length: 17 residues. V lost 0 bases, J lost 7 bases, and 8 bases stayed unmatched. From germline, CDR1 is MGHRA and CDR2 YSYEKL. CDR3 in amino acids: CASSQDPGQGARQPQHF. In nucleotides, the CDR3 is TGCGCCAGCAGCCAAGATCCTGGACAGGGGGCTAGACAGCCCCAGCATTTT.

This clonotype has just one count. A far larger clone is just one base off, so this is likely a read error. The V and J genes are TRBV24-1 and TRBJ2-7, with D possibly being TRBD2 (5 bases). The CDR3 covers 12 residues. Germline V gives CDR1 KGHDR, CDR2 SFDVKD. The CDR3 DNA reads as TGTGTCAGCGGAACTAACACTTACGAGCAGTACTTC. Translating it yields CVSGTNTYEQYF.

This clonotype was counted a few times. This rearrangement joins TRBV27 to TRBJ1-5, with 7 bases lining up with TRBD1. This CDR3 has 14 amino acids. Germline trimming cut 1 base from V and 7 bases from J; bases unmatched to any gene: 4. Germline-derived CDR1 and CDR2 are MNHEY and SMNVEV (reference sequence). In DNA, the CDR3 is TGTGCCAGCAGTTTATTGGCAGGGGGACAGCCCCAGCATTTT. It codes for CASSLLAGGQPQHF.

There are many counts of this clonotype. The CDR3 sequence: CASSLISVQETQYF. The DNA for the CDR3 is TGTGCCAGCAGTTTAATCTCCGTCCAAGAGACCCAGTACTTC. The rearrangement links TRBV28 to TRBJ2-5; D not certain. CDR3 size: 14 residues. The V end was cut by 2 bases, the J end by 1 base, with 8 bases between. Germline CDR1 is MDHEN and CDR2 is SYDVKM.

Points on this clonotype: This may arise from a read error, as a much more abundant clone is one base away. The chain carries TRBV30 and TRBJ1-1; D might be TRBD1 (5 bases). Germline V gene sequence: CDR1 GTSNPN, CDR2 SVGIG (reference sequence). The length of the CDR3 is 16 residues. V was pared by 2 bases and J by 4 bases, with 20 bases between. Here the CDR3 DNA reads TGTGCCTGGAGTACAAACGGGGCGGAGAGGGGCACTGAAGCTTTCTTT. Its translation: CAWSTNGAERGTEAFF.

On this clonotype itself: At one boundary the junction diverges from the germline segment, which might be a read error. The chain is built from TRBV5-5 and TRBJ2-1; maybe TRBD2 (7 bases). Germline CDR1 reads SGHKS; CDR2 reads YYEKEE (reference sequence). This CDR3 comprises 14 residues. CDR3 protein: CAGKWGGGDNERFF. DNA for the CDR3: TGTGCCGGCAAATGGGGGGGAGGGGACAATGAGCGGTTCTTC.

This clonotype was counted many times. The CDR3 is CSVGTGDGEQYF. The CDR3 DNA follows: TGCAGCGTTGGGACAGGCGATGGCGAGCAGTACTTC. The rearrangement links TRBV29-1 to TRBJ2-7; 7 bases line up with TRBD1. V was pared by 4 bases and J by 6 bases, with 6 bases of the junction left unmatched. CDR3 length equals 12 residues. Looked up from germline, CDR1 is SQVTM and CDR2 is ANQGSEA.

Ten or more counts support this clonotype. The rearrangement uses TRBV28 and TRBJ2-3; the D gene is possibly TRBD1 (6 bases). Per the germline V gene, CDR1 is MDHEN and CDR2 is SYDVKM. Deletions cut 3 bases from V and 1 base from J, with 8 bases between. The CDR3 loop spans 14 amino acids. CDR3 sequence: CASSFEGGTDTQYF. The DNA for the CDR3 is TGTGCCAGCAGTTTCGAGGGGGGCACAGATACGCAGTATTTT.

This clonotype was recorded at least ten times. The rearrangement links TRBV11-2 to TRBJ2-5; 7 positions match TRBD2. Germline CDR1 is SGHAT and CDR2 is FQNNGV. The ends lost 5 bases at V and 10 bases at J; junction bases unmatched: 13. The CDR3 is made up of 14 amino acids. Written as DNA, the CDR3 is TGTGCCAGCAGCCCCCGGGGAGGGATTAGGGGCCAGTACTTC. This sequence encodes CASSPRGGIRGQYF.

This clonotype appeared many times. The chain carries TRBV2 and TRBJ2-7; 8 bases are a match to TRBD1. The trim removed 6 bases at V and 5 bases at J, leaving 9 bases unmatched. The V gene's germline CDR1 is SNHLY and CDR2 FYNNEI. This CDR3 has 14 amino acids. CDR3 residues: CASRTPGQDDEQYF. The CDR3 DNA reads TGTGCCAGCAGGACGCCGGGACAGGACGACGAGCAGTACTTC.

This clonotype occurred many times. This sequence joins TRBV12-5 and TRBJ1-1; 7 bases are shared with TRBD1. The junction had 6 bases not matched to a gene; V was cut back by 3 bases and J by 2 bases. The CDR3 totals 15 residues. Germline CDR1 is LGHNT and CDR2 is FRNRAP. This CDR3 is CASGFSGGDNTEAFF. CDR3 nucleotide sequence: TGTGCTAGTGGTTTTTCAGGGGGGGATAACACTGAAGCTTTCTTT.

This clonotype has at least ten counts. The chain carries TRBV2 and TRBJ1-3; D gene uncertain. The CDR3 runs to 13 residues. Trimming removed 7 bases from V and 4 bases from J, with 11 bases in between. Germline CDR1 SNHLY, CDR2 FYNNEI. The CDR3 DNA reads as TGTGCCAGCAATCCTGGCGGCGGAAACACCATATATTTT. This encodes CASNPGGGNTIYF.

The V call is TRBV12-3 or TRBV12-4, the J call TRBJ1-3, with unresolved D. V gave up 6 bases and J gave up 0 bases, with 6 bases separating them. The CDR3 sequence is 13 residues long. In nucleotides, the CDR3 is TGTGCCAGCAGAATCGCCTCTGGAAACACCATATATTTT. Protein: CASRIASGNTIYF.

The sample holds many counts of this clonotype. The chain has TRBV11-2 and TRBJ1-3; tentative D call: TRBD1 (5 bases). CDR1 and CDR2 (germline): SGHAT, FQNNGV. V shed 3 bases and J shed 0 bases, with 9 bases lying between them. CDR3 length: 15 residues. The CDR3 DNA reads as TGTGCCAGCAGCTTTACAGGCCCCTCTGGAAACACCATATATTTT. It is translated as CASSFTGPSGNTIYF.

This clonotype has a count of ten or more. This sequence joins TRBV3-1 and TRBJ2-3, with no clear D. This CDR3 has 14 residues. The V gene lost 0 bases and the J gene lost 5 bases, with 9 bases spanning the gap. From germline, CDR1 is LGHDT and CDR2 YNNKEL (reference sequence). The CDR3, as DNA: TGTGCCAGCAGCCAAGAGAACGCCGGAGATACGCAGTATTTT. Translated: CASSQENAGDTQYF.

This chain joins TRBV20-1 and TRBJ2-7, with a possible D match to TRBD2 (5 bases). The CDR3 runs to 16 residues. V lost 4 bases and J 7 bases, leaving 26 bases between the germline ends. Germline V gene lookup returns CDR1 DFQATT and CDR2 SNEGSKA (reference sequence). DNA for the CDR3: TGCAGTGCTATCCATCCGCAATCTAGGGAGTACAATGAGCAGTACTTC. This codes for CSAIHPQSREYNEQYF.

CDR3 nucleotide sequence: TGTGCCAGCAGCTTAAGCCCAGCGGGACTCAGAGATACGCAGTATTTT. Translation: CASSLSPAGLRDTQYF. The rearrangement uses TRBV7-3 and TRBJ2-3, with 7 nucleotides matching TRBD2. The CDR3 spans 16 residues. CDR1 is SGHTA, CDR2 FQGTGA, per germline. The V gene end was trimmed by 1 base and the J gene end by 5 bases; junction bases not matched to a gene: 9.

This clonotype was counted ten times or more. The rearrangement links TRBV7-8 to TRBJ2-3; D not resolved. V lost 0 bases, J lost 4 bases, and 5 bases lay in between. This CDR3 has 13 amino acids. Germline V gene data show CDR1 as SGHVS and CDR2 as FQNEAQ. The DNA of the CDR3 is TGTGCCAGCAGCTTAGCGCGTGCAGATACGCAGTATTTT. Amino acid sequence: CASSLARADTQYF. Supplemented by reference TRBV7-8 and TRBJ2-3, the full variable domain reads GAGVSQSPRYKVAKRGQDVALRCDPISGHVSLFWYQQALGQGPEFLTYFQNEAQLDKSGLPSDRFFAERPEGSVSTLKIQRTQQEDSAVYLCASSLARADTQYFGPGTRLTVL.

The gene calls are TRBV12-3 or TRBV12-4 and TRBJ2-1, with 7 bases aligning to TRBD1. The CDR3 totals 17 residues. V lost 5 bases to trimming and J lost 6 bases; unmatched junction nucleotides: 16. The DNA of the CDR3 is TGTGCCAGCAGTGAAGCGCAGACAGGGCGGCGGAGCAATGAGCAGTTCTTC. Its translation is CASSEAQTGRRSNEQFF.

This clonotype showed up just a few times. V usage is TRBV6-2 or TRBV6-3 and J usage is TRBJ2-1, with 7 positions matching TRBD2. The CDR3 is 16 residues long. Germline V gene sequence: CDR1 MNHEY, CDR2 SVGEGT. After removal of 6 bases from V and 7 bases from J, the junction contained 15 bases not matched to a gene. CDR3 nucleotides: TGTGCCAGCAGCCCCTGGGGTGTGGGAGCGGGGAATGAGCAGTTCTTC. Translated, it gives CASSPWGVGAGNEQFF.

At least ten counts were recorded for this clonotype. V is TRBV29-1 and J is TRBJ2-5; D gene unclear. Trimming pared 2 bases from V and 4 bases from J, leaving 11 bases between. CDR1 and CDR2 (germline): SQVTM, ANQGSEA. The CDR3 runs 13 residues. CDR3 amino acids: CSVESPSRETQYF. CDR3 in DNA: TGCAGCGTTGAATCCCCCAGCCGAGAGACCCAGTACTTC.